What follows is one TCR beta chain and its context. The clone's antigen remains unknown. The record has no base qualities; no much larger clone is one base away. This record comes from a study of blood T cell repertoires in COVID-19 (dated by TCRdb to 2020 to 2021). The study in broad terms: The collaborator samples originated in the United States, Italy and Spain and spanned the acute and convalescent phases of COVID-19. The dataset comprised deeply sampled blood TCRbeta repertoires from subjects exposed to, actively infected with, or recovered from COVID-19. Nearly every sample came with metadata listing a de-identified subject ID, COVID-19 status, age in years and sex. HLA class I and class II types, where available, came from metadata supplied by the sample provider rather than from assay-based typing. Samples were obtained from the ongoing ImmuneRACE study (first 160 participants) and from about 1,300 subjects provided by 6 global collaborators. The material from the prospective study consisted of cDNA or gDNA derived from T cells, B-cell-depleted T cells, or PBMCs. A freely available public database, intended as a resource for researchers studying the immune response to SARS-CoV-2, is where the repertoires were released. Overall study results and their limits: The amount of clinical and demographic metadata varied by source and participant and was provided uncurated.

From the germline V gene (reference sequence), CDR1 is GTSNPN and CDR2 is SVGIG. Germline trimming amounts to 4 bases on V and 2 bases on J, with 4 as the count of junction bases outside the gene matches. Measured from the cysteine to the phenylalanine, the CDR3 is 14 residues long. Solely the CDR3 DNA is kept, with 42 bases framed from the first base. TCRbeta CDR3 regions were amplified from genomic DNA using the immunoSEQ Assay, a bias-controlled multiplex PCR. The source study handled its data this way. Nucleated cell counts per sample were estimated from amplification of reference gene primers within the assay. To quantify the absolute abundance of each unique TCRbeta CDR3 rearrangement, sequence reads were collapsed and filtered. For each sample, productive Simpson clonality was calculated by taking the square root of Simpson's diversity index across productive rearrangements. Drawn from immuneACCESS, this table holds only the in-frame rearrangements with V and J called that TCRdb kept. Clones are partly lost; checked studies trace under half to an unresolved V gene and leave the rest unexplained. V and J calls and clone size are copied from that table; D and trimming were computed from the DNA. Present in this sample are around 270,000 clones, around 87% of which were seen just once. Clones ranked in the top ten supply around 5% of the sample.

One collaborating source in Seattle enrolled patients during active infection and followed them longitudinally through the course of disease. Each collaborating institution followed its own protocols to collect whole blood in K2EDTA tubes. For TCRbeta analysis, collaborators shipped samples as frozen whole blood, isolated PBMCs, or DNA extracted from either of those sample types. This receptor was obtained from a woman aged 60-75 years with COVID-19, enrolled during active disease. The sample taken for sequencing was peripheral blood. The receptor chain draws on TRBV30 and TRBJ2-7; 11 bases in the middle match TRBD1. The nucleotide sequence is TGTGCCTGGACCCGGGACAGGGGGGCCTACGAGCAGTACTTC. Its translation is CAWTRDRGAYEQYF.